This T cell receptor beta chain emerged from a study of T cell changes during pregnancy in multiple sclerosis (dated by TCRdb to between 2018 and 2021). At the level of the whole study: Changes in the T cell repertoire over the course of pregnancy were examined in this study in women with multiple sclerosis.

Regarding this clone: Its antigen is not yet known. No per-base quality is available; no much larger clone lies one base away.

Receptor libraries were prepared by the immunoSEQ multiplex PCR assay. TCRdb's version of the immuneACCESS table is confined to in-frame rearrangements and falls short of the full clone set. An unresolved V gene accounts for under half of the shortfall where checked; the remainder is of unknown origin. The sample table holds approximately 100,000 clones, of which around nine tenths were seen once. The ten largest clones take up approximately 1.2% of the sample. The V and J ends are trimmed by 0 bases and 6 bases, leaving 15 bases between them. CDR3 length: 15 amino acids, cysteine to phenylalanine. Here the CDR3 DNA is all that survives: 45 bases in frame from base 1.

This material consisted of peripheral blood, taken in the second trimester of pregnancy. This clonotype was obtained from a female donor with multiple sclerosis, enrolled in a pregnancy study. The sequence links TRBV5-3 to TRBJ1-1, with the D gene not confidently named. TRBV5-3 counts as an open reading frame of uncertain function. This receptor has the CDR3 CARSLGHPVSSEAFF. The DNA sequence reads TGTGCCAGAAGCTTGGGACATCCGGTCTCTTCTGAAGCTTTCTTT.